The 27 T cell receptor beta chains below come from one sample, sequenced in a study of human T cells and chemical hapten exposure. Specified time point: patch test 1, 2 weeks after DPC sensitization. Treatment given: therapeutic diphenylcyclopropenone sensitization with weekly scalp DPC. One entry per CDR3 protein results from TCRdb running MiXCR on the RACE reads. The sample includes approximately 74,000 distinct CDR3 sequences, about 32% of them seen just once. The material was whole blood, obtained in connection with sensitization to the hapten diphenylcyclopropenone (DPC). The receptor set was obtained from a man between 35 and 55 years old with alopecia areata. Some clones in this sample may be carry-over from other donors' samples.

This clonotype appeared a few times. CDR3 loop: CASSLSSITAGELFF. CDR3 DNA: TGTGCCAGCAGTCTGAGTAGCATAACGGCCGGGGAGCTGTTTTTT. The V gene is TRBV7-9, the J gene TRBJ2-2, with D unclear. The CDR3 contains 15 residues. Germline V gives CDR1 SEHNR, CDR2 FQNEAQ (reference sequence). V dropped 6 bases and J dropped 6 bases, with 17 bases sitting between them.

V usage is TRBV12-3 or TRBV12-4 and J usage is TRBJ1-3; D is uncertain. The V end was cut by 5 bases, the J end by 2 bases, with 10 bases between. The CDR3 contains 14 residues. CDR3 in DNA: TGTGCCAGCAGTCCCGGGCAGGCTGGAAACACCATATATTTT. Translation: CASSPGQAGNTIYF.

This chain connects TRBV28 to TRBJ2-7; the match to TRBD1 covers 9 bases. Germline CDR1 reads MDHEN; CDR2 reads SYDVKM. The CDR3 has 14 amino acids. V dropped 5 bases and J dropped 3; count of bases not matched to a gene: 5. For the CDR3, the DNA is TGTGCCAGCAGTCCCCGGACAGGGGACTACGAGCAGTACTTC. Translation gives CASSPRTGDYEQYF.

The chain employs TRBV7-9 and TRBJ2-3, with TRBD1 as a possible D gene (6 bases). The CDR3 covers 15 residues. V lost 7 bases and J lost 2, with 16 bases in between. The germline CDR1 and CDR2 sequences are SEHNR and FQNEAQ (reference sequence). CDR3 nucleotide sequence: TGTGCCAGCACCCCGACAGGACCAACCACAGATACGCAGTATTTT. Its protein is CASTPTGPTTDTQYF.

This chain connects TRBV29-1 to TRBJ2-3, with D maybe TRBD2 (5 bases). CDR1 is SQVTM, CDR2 ANQGSEA, per germline. Trimming removed 6 bases at V and 3 bases at J, with 13 bases between. This CDR3 has 13 amino acids. The CDR3 DNA reads TGCAGCGTAACTGAGGACTTGACAGATACGCAGTATTTT. It yields the protein CSVTEDLTDTQYF.

The rearrangement joins TRBV6-6 to TRBJ1-2; TRBD1 matches at 8 bases. Looked up from germline, CDR1 is MNHNY and CDR2 is SVGAGI (reference sequence). The trim removed 6 bases at V and 4 bases at J, leaving 7 bases unmatched. The CDR3 has 14 residues. CDR3 amino acids: CASRPGTGTYGYTF. The CDR3 coding sequence is TGTGCCAGCAGACCCGGGACAGGAACCTATGGCTACACCTTC.

The chain has TRBV6-2 or TRBV6-3 and TRBJ2-7, with TRBD2 identical over 9 bases. From germline, CDR1 is MNHEY and CDR2 SVGEGT. The CDR3 extends over 17 amino acids. The junction had 12 bases not matched to a gene; V was cut back by 2 bases and J by 4 bases. The CDR3 nucleotides read TGTGCCAGCAGTTACGCTTCGGCTAGCGGGGAGAATTACGAGCAGTACTTC. It codes for CASSYASASGENYEQYF.

A few counts support this clonotype. V usage is TRBV7-9 and J usage is TRBJ2-5; no definite D call. Germline V gene data show CDR1 as SEHNR and CDR2 as FQNEAQ (reference sequence). V was shortened by 1 base and J by 0 bases, with 3 bases between the two germline ends. The CDR3 has 13 amino acids. This CDR3 reads CASSLGYQETQYF. CDR3 DNA sequence: TGTGCCAGCAGCTTAGGGTACCAAGAGACCCAGTACTTC.

The genes are TRBV5-1 and TRBJ2-1; D is ambiguous. Per germline, CDR1 SGHRS and CDR2 YFSETQ. CDR3 size: 12 residues. V dropped 3 bases and J dropped 4 bases, with 5 bases sitting between them. CDR3 sequence: CASSSQYNEQFF. The CDR3, as DNA: TGCGCCAGCAGCTCACAGTACAATGAGCAGTTCTTC.

The gene calls are TRBV12-3 or TRBV12-4 and TRBJ2-7, with 7 bases identical to TRBD2. The V and J ends lost 5 bases and 1 base, in that order; junction bases with no gene match: 5. The CDR3 spans 14 residues. The chain's CDR3 is CASSGEGNSYEQYF. CDR3 in DNA: TGTGCCAGCAGTGGGGAGGGGAATTCCTACGAGCAGTACTTC.

This chain links TRBV28 with TRBJ2-1; 12 bases match TRBD2. With 3 bases clipped from V and 5 bases from J, the junction kept 8 bases outside the gene matches. The CDR3 totals 17 residues. Germline loops: CDR1 MDHEN, CDR2 SYDVKM. The CDR3 loop reads CASSFPTSGSPNNEQFF. The CDR3 DNA follows: TGTGCCAGCAGTTTTCCGACTAGCGGGAGCCCCAACAATGAGCAGTTCTTC. Filled out from reference TRBV28 and TRBJ2-1, the complete variable domain reads DVKVTQSSRYLVKRTGEKVFLECVQDMDHENMFWYRQDPGLGLRLIYFSYDVKMKEKGDIPEGYSVSREKKERFSLILESASTNQTSMYLCASSFPTSGSPNNEQFFGPGTRLTVL.

V is TRBV6-6 and J is TRBJ2-5, with D possibly TRBD1 on 5 matching bases. Trimming cost V 2 bases and J 2 bases, with 12 bases left between them. The CDR3 covers 15 residues. The germline gives CDR1 MNHNY, CDR2 SVGAGI (reference sequence). The CDR3 sequence is CASSYGSQGQETQYF. The CDR3, as DNA: TGTGCCAGCAGTTACGGATCCCAGGGTCAAGAGACCCAGTACTTC.

The chain uses TRBV11-1 and TRBJ2-6, with D perhaps TRBD1 (5 bases). The CDR3 consists of 16 residues. Trimming removed 5 bases at V and 3 bases at J, with 14 bases between. CDR1 and CDR2 from the germline V gene are SGHAT and FQDESV (reference sequence). CDR3 nucleotide sequence: TGTGCCAGCAGCACCCGACAGAAACGTGGGGCCAACGTCCTGACTTTC. As protein: CASSTRQKRGANVLTF.

V gene TRBV28 combines with J gene TRBJ2-2, with 8 bases aligning to TRBD2. CDR3 length equals 17 residues. Germline CDR1 MDHEN, CDR2 SYDVKM. With 2 bases clipped from V and 2 bases from J, the junction kept 7 bases outside the gene matches. This chain's CDR3 is CASSLLGVAGNTGELFF. DNA for the CDR3: TGTGCCAGCAGTTTACTGGGAGTAGCGGGAAACACCGGGGAGCTGTTTTTT.

The chain couples TRBV28 to TRBJ1-4; no firm D call. Germline V gene lookup returns CDR1 MDHEN and CDR2 SYDVKM. Trimming shortened V by 7 bases and J by 5 bases, and 11 bases separated the two germline ends. The CDR3 consists of 13 residues. The CDR3 DNA reads TGTGCCAGCATGGGCAGAGTCAATGAAAAACTGTTTTTT. This sequence encodes CASMGRVNEKLFF.

J is TRBJ2-3 and V is TRBV13, with 10 bases fitting TRBD1. Germline values: CDR1 PRHDT, CDR2 FYEKMQ (reference sequence). The CDR3 is 17 amino acids. The V gene end was trimmed by 4 bases and the J gene end by 0 bases; junction bases not matched to a gene: 7. The CDR3 protein is CASSSTGTGESTDTQYF. The CDR3, as DNA: TGTGCCAGCAGCTCGACCGGGACAGGGGAAAGCACAGATACGCAGTATTTT.

The chain employs TRBV7-8 and TRBJ2-7; D is unresolved. This CDR3 comprises 14 residues. Germline assignment: CDR1 SGHVS and CDR2 FQNEAQ. The V end lost 3 bases, the J end lost 3 bases, and 12 bases lay between the germline ends. The CDR3 DNA sequence: TGTGCCAGCAGCTTTCGGTCCCCGGTCTACGAGCAGTACTTC. Protein product: CASSFRSPVYEQYF.

This chain joins TRBV11-2 and TRBJ1-1; D is perhaps TRBD1 (6 bases). The V gene's germline CDR1 is SGHAT and CDR2 FQNNGV. With 1 base removed from V and 4 bases from J, the gap between germline ends came to 10 bases. This CDR3 is built from 14 residues. The CDR3 reads CASSLGTASTEAFF. The CDR3 DNA reads TGTGCCAGCAGCTTAGGGACAGCGAGCACTGAAGCTTTCTTT.

The rearrangement links TRBV4-2 to TRBJ1-2; possible D gene TRBD1, 5 bases. Trimming cost V 1 base and J 12 bases, with 9 bases left between them. CDR3 length equals 11 residues. CDR1 is LGHNA and CDR2 is YNFKEQ in the germline V gene. For the CDR3, the DNA is TGTGCCAGCAGCCAAGCGACAGTCCACACCTTC. The encoded protein is CASSQATVHTF.

This clonotype was detected only a few times. This chain joins TRBV4-3 and TRBJ2-6; perhaps TRBD1 as D (6 bases). Germline V gives CDR1 LGHNA, CDR2 YSLEER. Trimming cost V 0 bases and J 0 bases, with 12 bases left between them. The CDR3 covers 18 residues. The DNA for the CDR3 is TGCGCCAGCAGCCAAGAGGTGGCCAGGGGCTCTGGGGCCAACGTCCTGACTTTC. Its translation: CASSQEVARGSGANVLTF.

This sequence joins TRBV28 and TRBJ2-7; the D is unclear. Germline values: CDR1 MDHEN, CDR2 SYDVKM. This CDR3 has 12 amino acids. Between the trimmed V and J ends, which lost 6 bases and 3 bases, there was a span of 9 bases. The DNA for the CDR3 is TGTGCCAGCAGCCTTAAGGGCTACGAGCAGTACTTC. Residues: CASSLKGYEQYF.

In this sample, this clonotype turned up a few times. The chain uses TRBV3-1 and TRBJ1-6, with D perhaps TRBD1 (6 bases). The CDR3 has 14 residues. Trimming pared 0 bases from V and 9 bases from J, leaving 9 bases between. The germline gives CDR1 LGHDT, CDR2 YNNKEL (reference sequence). The CDR3 sequence: CASSQDGGPSPLHF. Here the CDR3 DNA reads TGTGCCAGCAGCCAAGACGGGGGCCCTTCACCCCTCCACTTT.

There are a few counts of this clonotype. CDR3 loop: CASSGTGGEKLFF. CDR3 nucleotide sequence: TGCGCCAGCAGCGGGACAGGGGGTGAAAAACTGTTTTTT. The J gene is TRBJ1-4, the V gene TRBV5-1; 11 bases map to TRBD1. The CDR3 runs to 13 residues. Germline CDR1 reads SGHRS; CDR2 reads YFSETQ. Trimming took 4 bases from V and 7 from J; bases not matched to a gene: 0.

The chain carries TRBV5-1 and TRBJ2-3; D is unresolved. The length of the CDR3 is 13 residues. In germline, CDR1 is SGHRS, CDR2 YFSETQ. Trimming took 0 bases from V and 1 from J, leaving 3 bases between them. The CDR3 protein is CASSLEGTDTQYF. The CDR3 bases are TGCGCCAGCAGCTTGGAAGGCACAGATACGCAGTATTTT.

V gene TRBV5-1 combines with J gene TRBJ2-3; a weak D match, TRBD2 (5 bases). This CDR3 is 16 amino acids long. The germline V and J ends were trimmed by 4 bases and 4 bases, with 19 bases remaining between them. Germline CDR1 reads SGHRS; CDR2 reads YFSETQ. The CDR3 is CASSLAPTPGADTQYF. CDR3 bases: TGCGCCAGCAGCCTGGCCCCAACCCCCGGGGCAGATACGCAGTATTTT.

In DNA form, the CDR3 reads TGTGCCAGCAGCCTGTCGTGGGACACTGAAGCTTTCTTT. Protein: CASSLSWDTEAFF. The rearrangement joins TRBV12-3 or TRBV12-4 to TRBJ1-1; D call uncertain. This CDR3 spans 13 amino acids. Deletions cut 6 bases from V and 3 bases from J, with 11 bases between.

The genes are TRBV6-1 and TRBJ1-6; 7 bases align to TRBD1. Germline trimming cut 5 bases from V and 7 bases from J; bases unmatched to any gene: 5. Germline lookup yields CDR1 MNHNS and CDR2 SASEGT. The CDR3 is made up of 14 amino acids. The CDR3 coding sequence is TGTGCCAGCAGTCAACGGGACAGAAATTCACCCCTCCACTTT. As protein: CASSQRDRNSPLHF.